This entry lists 3 T cell receptor beta chains sequenced from one sample in a study of blood T cell repertoires in COVID-19. Clones were read by immunoSEQ multiplex PCR, and TCRdb kept only the in-frame ones, dropping some. In the table there are fewer than 200,000 clones, 80% to 90% of which are singletons. The specimen was PBMCs or T cells enriched from blood (not recorded which). These receptor sequences come from a woman in her forties or fifties in a cohort exposed to, infected with or recovered from COVID-19 (not recorded which).

The chain employs TRBV4-2 and TRBJ2-1; D uncertain. Germline V gene data show CDR1 as LGHNA and CDR2 as YNFKEQ. The V and J ends lost 0 bases and 8 bases respectively, with 17 bases between them. The CDR3 has 16 amino acids. The CDR3 coding sequence is TGTGCCAGCAGCCAAGAGAGACTGCCGATCGTCGATGAGCAGTTCTTC. Translated, it gives CASSQERLPIVDEQFF.

The chain joins TRBV7-8 to TRBJ2-7; 12 bases agree with TRBD1. The CDR3 is 16 residues long. The germline V gene encodes CDR1 SGHVS and CDR2 FQNEAQ. J lost 7 bases, V lost 4 bases, and 11 bases had no gene match. The CDR3: CASSSLSGTGGFEQYF. In DNA, the CDR3 is TGTGCCAGCAGCTCACTCTCCGGGACAGGGGGCTTTGAGCAGTACTTC.

This chain links TRBV28 with TRBJ1-1; possibly TRBD1 for D (6 bases). Looked up from germline, CDR1 is MDHEN and CDR2 is SYDVKM. The CDR3 runs 16 residues. V lost 4 bases, J lost 0 bases, and 15 bases lay in between. CDR3 nucleotide sequence: TGTGCCAGCAGTTCATCCTCCACAGGGTTGAACACTGAAGCTTTCTTT. Protein: CASSSSSTGLNTEAFF. The complete variable domain, with remaining parts taken from reference TRBV28 and TRBJ1-1, reads DVKVTQSSRYLVKRTGEKVFLECVQDMDHENMFWYRQDPGLGLRLIYFSYDVKMKEKGDIPEGYSVSREKKERFSLILESASTNQTSMYLCASSSSSTGLNTEAFFGQGTRLTVV.